The next 5 T cell receptor beta chains were all read from a single sample in a study of a mutant IDH1 vaccine in newly diagnosed glioma. Libraries were prepared by immunoSEQ multiplex PCR; TCRdb keeps only in-frame clonotypes and omits some of them. This sample has approximately 57,000 clones, with approximately 78% found just once. Antigens of these TCRs are unknown. Time point denoted: week 23, last vaccination. Mutant IDH1 20-mer peptide, at 300 ug, made up each vaccine dose, with topical imiquimod. This sample comprised PBMCs, obtained from a glioma patient whose treatment included an IDH1 peptide vaccine. The receptors were gathered from a woman aged 40 to 49 with glioma. Some clones in this sample may be carry-over from other donors' samples.

The CDR3 loop reads CASSSANRGSHEQYF. Here the CDR3 DNA reads TGTGCCAGCAGCTCCGCCAACAGGGGATCCCACGAGCAGTACTTC. This chain joins TRBV25-1 and TRBJ2-5; 7 bases map to TRBD1. The J call may be in error: the DNA end matches TRBJ2-7 better. CDR1 and CDR2 (germline): MGHDK, SYGVNS. The CDR3 spans 15 residues.

This clone occurred a few times. V is TRBV5-1 and J is TRBJ2-7; 8 positions agree with TRBD2. V gave up 7 bases and J gave up 6 bases; unmatched junction bases: 9. CDR1 SGHRS and CDR2 YFSETQ come from the germline V gene. This CDR3 region has 13 residues. CDR3 bases: TGCGCCAGCTCCATCGGGGGGGGATTCGAGCAGTACTTC. Residues: CASSIGGGFEQYF.

The CDR3, as DNA: TGTGCCAGAAGCCGGACTGAGGGGGCTGGGGCCAACGTCCTGACTTTC. It is translated as CARSRTEGAGANVLTF. The chain has TRBV5-3 and TRBJ2-6; D is perhaps TRBD1 (6 bases). TRBV5-3 is classed as an ORF, of uncertain function. The CDR3 runs 16 residues. V was clipped by 4 bases and J by 2 bases, with 13 bases between them.

This clone was seen only once. The chain recombines TRBV5-1 with TRBJ1-5, with D uncertain. Germline-derived CDR1 and CDR2 are SGHRS and YFSETQ. The germline V and J ends were trimmed by 1 base and 4 bases, with 15 bases remaining between them. The CDR3 is made up of 16 amino acids. CDR3 residues: CASSLSPQNGNQPQHF. CDR3 DNA sequence: TGCGCCAGCAGCTTGAGCCCCCAGAATGGAAATCAGCCCCAGCATTTT.

The V call is TRBV7-2, the J call TRBJ1-1; no firm D call. The CDR3 is made up of 14 amino acids. Per the germline V gene, CDR1 is SGHTA and CDR2 is FQGNSA. The V end lost 5 bases, the J end lost 1 base, and 11 bases lay between the germline ends. This chain's CDR3 is CASSISTGNTEAFF. The CDR3 region has the DNA TGTGCCAGCAGCATATCGACGGGGAACACTGAAGCTTTCTTT.